These 18 T cell receptor beta chains were sequenced from one sample in a study of OX40 agonist ivuxolimab in advanced cancers. This table comes from immunoSEQ multiplex PCR, and its TCRdb copy is limited to in-frame clones, with some not included. The table includes 35,000 or so clones, around 80% detected once. The sample consisted of CD4+ or CD8+ T cells sorted from blood, taken in a trial of the OX40 agonist ivuxolimab. The receptors were gathered from an adult with an advanced solid tumor such as melanoma, head and neck, liver or kidney cancer.

This clone occurred once. This chain joins TRBV15 and TRBJ2-7; unclear D gene. The germline V and J ends were trimmed by 0 bases and 2 bases, with 2 bases remaining between them. This CDR3 region has 12 residues. CDR1 is LNHNV, CDR2 YYDKDF, per germline (reference sequence). The CDR3 spells CATSRDTYEQYF. The CDR3 DNA reads as TGTGCCACCAGCAGAGATACCTACGAGCAGTACTTC.

The chain joins TRBV10-3 to TRBJ2-5; D not resolved. CDR1 and CDR2 from the germline V gene are ENHRY and SYGVKD. Trimming shortened V by 5 bases and J by 1 base, and 8 bases separated the two germline ends. The CDR3 covers 13 residues. CDR3 residues: CAISPTFQETQYF. As DNA, the CDR3 is TGTGCCATCAGTCCTACCTTCCAAGAGACCCAGTACTTC.

This chain links TRBV4-2 with TRBJ1-6, with D possibly being TRBD1 (5 bases). CDR1 is LGHNA, CDR2 YNFKEQ, per germline. The CDR3 sequence is 14 residues long. V was trimmed by 4 bases and J by 10 bases, leaving 14 bases between them. This CDR3 is CASSPDGGESPLHF. The DNA of the CDR3 is TGTGCCAGCAGCCCCGACGGGGGAGAGTCACCCCTCCACTTT.

This clone was detected a few times. The CDR3 loop reads CAIRGFGTDTQYF. The CDR3 DNA reads TGTGCCATCAGGGGGTTCGGCACAGATACGCAGTATTTT. The chain links TRBV10-3 to TRBJ2-3; D is uncertain. V was clipped by 6 bases and J by 1 base, with 8 bases between them. In germline, CDR1 is ENHRY, CDR2 SYGVKD. The CDR3 runs to 13 residues.

CDR3 sequence: CASTENTGELFF. The CDR3, as DNA: TGCGCCAGCACAGAAAACACCGGGGAGCTGTTTTTT. V usage is TRBV5-1 and J usage is TRBJ2-2; D is unclear. V lost 6 bases and J 2 bases, leaving 5 bases between the germline ends. CDR1 is SGHRS and CDR2 is YFSETQ in the germline V gene. The CDR3 covers 12 residues.

The J gene is TRBJ2-1, the V gene TRBV11-3, with 10 positions matching TRBD2. This CDR3 comprises 16 residues. J was trimmed by 6 bases and V by 4 bases; bases with no gene match: 9. Germline loops: CDR1 SGHNT, CDR2 YENEEA. The CDR3 DNA reads as TGTGCCAGCAGCTCGAGGCGCAGCGGGAGGGGCAATGAGCAGTTCTTC. Its protein product is CASSSRRSGRGNEQFF. Filled out from reference TRBV11-3 and TRBJ2-1, the complete variable domain reads EAGVVQSPRYKIIEKKQPVAFWCNPISGHNTLYWYLQNLGQGPELLIRYENEEAVDDSQLPKDRFSAERLKGVDSTLKIQPAELGDSAVYLCASSSRRSGRGNEQFFGPGTRLTVL.

This clone was counted only a few times. The chain links TRBV28 to TRBJ1-6, with D hard to call. Trimming removed 6 bases from V and 8 bases from J, with 11 bases in between. Germline V gives CDR1 MDHEN, CDR2 SYDVKM. This CDR3 contains 13 residues. CDR3 residues: CASSDTAYSPLHF. The CDR3 nucleotides are TGTGCCAGCAGCGATACAGCTTATTCACCCCTCCACTTT.

The chain combines TRBV9 with TRBJ1-3; D uncertain. CDR3 length equals 15 residues. Trimming removed 0 bases from V and 0 bases from J, with 7 bases in between. Germline CDR1 SGDLS, CDR2 YYNGEE. This CDR3 is CASSVAVSSGNTIYF. The DNA of the CDR3 is TGTGCCAGCAGCGTAGCAGTAAGCTCTGGAAACACCATATATTTT.

The CDR3 region is CASSLTRGNTIYF. The CDR3 bases are TGCGCCAGCAGCCTAACGCGAGGAAACACCATATATTTT. The chain has TRBV4-1 and TRBJ1-3; no firm D call. This CDR3 contains 13 residues. Germline V gene data show CDR1 as MGHRA and CDR2 as YSYEKL. The germline V and J ends were trimmed by 4 bases and 4 bases, with 8 bases remaining between them.

This sequence joins TRBV20-1 and TRBJ1-2, with D maybe TRBD1 (5 bases). V was clipped by 0 bases and J by 14 bases, with 13 bases between them. Germline assignment: CDR1 DFQATT and CDR2 SNEGSKA (reference sequence). The CDR3 sequence is 11 residues long. The CDR3 protein is CSARDWPGWTF. The CDR3 nucleotides are TGCAGTGCTAGAGATTGGCCAGGGTGGACCTTC.

This sequence joins TRBV7-8 and TRBJ2-3; D may be TRBD2 (7 bases). V lost 8 bases, J lost 6 bases, and 21 bases lay in between. This CDR3 is built from 15 residues. Germline CDR1 reads SGHVS; CDR2 reads FQNEAQ. The CDR3 region is CASHKRGRGRDTQYF. CDR3 coding DNA: TGTGCCAGCCACAAGAGGGGGAGGGGTAGGGATACGCAGTATTTT.

The gene calls are TRBV7-9 and TRBJ2-3; TRBD2 aligns across 8 bases. The ends lost 4 bases at V and 4 bases at J; junction bases unmatched: 4. CDR3 length: 14 residues. Per germline, CDR1 SEHNR and CDR2 FQNEAQ (reference sequence). The CDR3 region has the DNA TGTGCCAGCAGCTCAGCGGGAGCGGCAGATACGCAGTATTTT. This sequence encodes CASSSAGAADTQYF.

This clone was picked up one time. The chain has TRBV28 and TRBJ2-4, with TRBD1 as a possible D gene (6 bases). Germline V gene data show CDR1 as MDHEN and CDR2 as SYDVKM. The CDR3 extends over 15 amino acids. Trimming cost V 6 bases and J 1 base, with 13 bases left between them. The CDR3 DNA reads as TGTGCCAGCAGAGAACAGGGCAGCGCCAAAAACATTCAGTACTTC. Translating gives CASREQGSAKNIQYF.

The rearrangement uses TRBV7-9 and TRBJ2-5; D is possibly TRBD2 (6 bases). The CDR3 extends over 16 amino acids. Germline V gene lookup returns CDR1 SEHNR and CDR2 FQNEAQ (reference sequence). Trimming pared 5 bases from V and 2 bases from J, leaving 18 bases between. This CDR3 reads CASSPRGGLVQETQYF. DNA of the CDR3: TGTGCCAGCAGCCCCCGGGGAGGTCTAGTGCAAGAGACCCAGTACTTC.

The genes are TRBV27 and TRBJ2-7; D possibly corresponds to TRBD1 (5 bases). The end of the DNA is better explained by TRBJ2-5, so the J call may be wrong. This CDR3 has 14 amino acids. CDR1 and CDR2 from the germline V gene are MNHEY and SMNVEV (reference sequence). This CDR3 reads CASSFASTEQTQYF. The CDR3 DNA reads as TGTGCCAGCAGTTTCGCTTCGACAGAGCAGACCCAGTACTTC.

The chain employs TRBV11-2 and TRBJ1-1; D is possibly TRBD1 (5 bases). In germline, CDR1 is SGHAT, CDR2 FQNNGV. The ends were cut back, 5 bases at V and 2 bases at J, with 12 bases in the middle. This CDR3 has 14 residues. This chain's CDR3 is CASSETRDNTEAFF. The CDR3 coding sequence is TGTGCCAGCAGCGAAACTCGGGACAACACTGAAGCTTTCTTT.

This clone was counted only a few times. The chain joins TRBV10-3 to TRBJ1-2; D may be TRBD1 (6 bases). Germline V gene data show CDR1 as ENHRY and CDR2 as SYGVKD. Trimming removed 3 bases from V and 5 bases from J, with 7 bases in between. CDR3 length equals 12 residues. In DNA form, the CDR3 reads TGTGCCATCAGTGAACAGGGATATGGCTACACCTTC. Its protein is CAISEQGYGYTF.

This rearrangement joins TRBV30 to TRBJ2-3; 16 nucleotides line up with TRBD2. The CDR3 contains 15 residues. The V gene end was trimmed by 4 bases and the J gene end by 4 bases; junction bases not matched to a gene: 2. Germline V gene sequence: CDR1 GTSNPN, CDR2 SVGIG (reference sequence). Written as DNA, the CDR3 is TGTGCCTGGACTGGGACTAGCGGGAGGGCAGATACGCAGTATTTT. It yields the protein CAWTGTSGRADTQYF.